These 20 T cell receptor beta chains originate from one sample sequenced in a study of blood T cell repertoires in COVID-19. The data were produced by immunoSEQ multiplex PCR, yet TCRdb's version contains in-frame clones alone and is incomplete. Of 250,000 to 350,000 clones in the sample, about 80% were seen once. Material for sequencing was peripheral blood. These receptor sequences come from a person aged 70 to 80 with COVID-19, enrolled during active disease.

V usage is TRBV4-2 and J usage is TRBJ1-2, with 9 bases aligning to TRBD1. J gave up 6 bases and V 1 base, and 9 bases lay outside the gene matches. The CDR3 loop spans 16 amino acids. The germline V gene has CDR1 LGHNA and CDR2 YNFKEQ. This CDR3 reads CASSQVRTGGEDGYTF. As DNA, the CDR3 is TGTGCCAGCAGCCAAGTCCGCACAGGGGGCGAGGATGGCTACACCTTC.

This chain connects TRBV9 to TRBJ2-1; D gene uncertain. The CDR3 sequence is 13 residues long. V was clipped by 1 base and J by 10 bases, with 12 bases between them. CDR1 and CDR2 from the germline V gene are SGDLS and YYNGEE. The CDR3 sequence: CASSVLVAEEQFF. CDR3 nucleotides: TGTGCCAGCAGCGTACTCGTGGCGGAAGAGCAGTTCTTC.

The rearrangement links TRBV19 to TRBJ2-5; possibly TRBD1 for D (6 bases). Trimming shortened V by 8 bases and J by 2 bases, and 15 bases separated the two germline ends. Germline-derived CDR1 and CDR2 are LNHDA and SQIVND (reference sequence). The CDR3 is 14 amino acids. CDR3 residues: CASGPTGPQETQYF. The DNA for the CDR3 is TGTGCCAGTGGGCCGACAGGCCCTCAAGAGACCCAGTACTTC. The whole variable domain, filled in from reference TRBV19 and TRBJ2-5, reads DGGITQSPKYLFRKEGQNVTLSCEQNLNHDAMYWYRQDPGQGLRLIYYSQIVNDFQKGDIAEGYSVSREKKESFPLTVTSAQKNPTAFYLCASGPTGPQETQYFGPGTRLLVL.

The chain recombines TRBV7-3 with TRBJ2-5; D is perhaps TRBD2 (5 bases). Deletions cut 3 bases from V and 3 bases from J, with 8 bases between. The CDR3 length is 13 residues. Germline values: CDR1 SGHTA, CDR2 FQGTGA. Here the CDR3 DNA reads TGTGCCAGCAGCTTGGACTGGGAAGAGACCCAGTACTTC. It encodes CASSLDWEETQYF. The variable domain in full, with the rest retrieved from reference TRBV7-3 and TRBJ2-5, is GAGVSQTPSNKVTEKGKYVELRCDPISGHTALYWYRQSLGQGPEFLIYFQGTGAADDSGLPNDRFFAVRPEGSVSTLKIQRTERGDSAVYLCASSLDWEETQYFGPGTRLLVL.

V and J are TRBV11-2 and TRBJ2-3; D is possibly TRBD1 (6 bases). The CDR3 totals 16 residues. Per germline, CDR1 SGHAT and CDR2 FQNNGV. V lost 5 bases to trimming and J lost 4 bases, with 19 bases between them. The CDR3 sequence: CASSPLGPTGSDTQYF. In nucleotides, the CDR3 is TGTGCCAGCAGCCCTCTGGGCCCCACAGGGTCAGATACGCAGTATTTT.

The chain carries TRBV7-2 and TRBJ2-6, with a weak D call TRBD2 (7 bases). V was clipped by 3 bases and J by 0 bases, with 15 bases between them. Germline V gene lookup returns CDR1 SGHTA and CDR2 FQGNSA. The CDR3 covers 18 residues. In DNA, the CDR3 is TGTGCCAGCAGCTTTTTCATTCGGGGGGCCTCTGGGGCCAACGTCCTGACTTTC. It translates to CASSFFIRGASGANVLTF.

This chain joins TRBV6-5 and TRBJ1-2, with 9 bases fitting TRBD1. Trimming at V came to 7 bases and at J to 7 bases, leaving 7 bases not matched to a gene. The length of the CDR3 is 13 residues. Germline lookup yields CDR1 MNHEY and CDR2 SVGAGI. CDR3 sequence reads: CASIMDRGGGYTF. Written as DNA, the CDR3 is TGTGCCAGCATTATGGACAGGGGAGGTGGCTACACCTTC.

The genes are TRBV24-1 and TRBJ2-3, with 9 bases lining up with TRBD1. The CDR3 extends over 13 amino acids. V was pared by 9 bases and J by 3 bases, with 3 bases of the junction left unmatched. Germline V gene data show CDR1 as KGHDR and CDR2 as SFDVKD. In DNA, the CDR3 is TGTGCCACCCGGGACAGGGTTACAGATACGCAGTATTTT. Protein: CATRDRVTDTQYF.

The chain links TRBV2 to TRBJ2-4, with TRBD1 matching 9 bases. The germline gives CDR1 SNHLY, CDR2 FYNNEI. With V trimmed by 6 bases and J by 0 bases, 6 bases remained unmatched. The CDR3 has 16 amino acids. Written as DNA, the CDR3 is TGTGCCAGCAGGGAGGGACAGGGAAGAGCCAAAAACATTCAGTACTTC. Translation: CASREGQGRAKNIQYF. The full variable domain, with the rest looked up from reference TRBV2 and TRBJ2-4, is EPEVTQTPSHQVTQMGQEVILRCVPISNHLYFYWYRQILGQKVEFLVSFYNNEISEKSEIFDDQFSVERPDGSNFTLKIRSTKLEDSAMYFCASREGQGRAKNIQYFGAGTRLSVL.

This sequence joins TRBV21-1 and TRBJ2-1; TRBD2, the table's D call, lacks a check against the DNA. TRBV21-1 is listed as a pseudogene. This CDR3 is built from 15 residues. CDR3 bases: TGTGCCAGCAGCAAAGCCCCGAGGGATTACAATGAGCAGTTCTTC. This sequence encodes CASSKAPRDYNEQFF.

This chain connects TRBV25-1 to TRBJ1-6; D might be TRBD1 (6 bases). The length of the CDR3 is 17 residues. Germline V gene data show CDR1 as MGHDK and CDR2 as SYGVNS. The V gene lost 7 bases and the J gene lost 1 base, with 17 bases spanning the gap. Written as DNA, the CDR3 is TGTGCCAGCACCAGGGGCAGGGCGGTTTCCTATAATTCACCCCTCCACTTT. It encodes CASTRGRAVSYNSPLHF.

The chain employs TRBV6-2 or TRBV6-3 and TRBJ1-5; TRBD1 matches 7 bases. The CDR3 has 15 amino acids. The germline V gene encodes CDR1 MNHEY and CDR2 SVGEGT. The V gene end was trimmed by 1 base and the J gene end by 3 bases; junction bases not matched to a gene: 3. The CDR3 sequence: CASSYLDRNNQPQHF. The CDR3 bases are TGTGCCAGCAGTTACTTGGACAGGAACAATCAGCCCCAGCATTTT.

The rearrangement joins TRBV7-8 to TRBJ2-7; TRBD1 is a possible D gene (6 bases). Germline V gene lookup returns CDR1 SGHVS and CDR2 FQNEAQ. V gave up 2 bases and J gave up 3 bases, with 11 bases separating them. This CDR3 has 14 amino acids. In DNA, the CDR3 is TGTGCCAGCAGCTTATTACGCAGGGGCTACGAGCAGTACTTC. Its translation is CASSLLRRGYEQYF. Combining the CDR3 with reference TRBV7-8 and TRBJ2-7 gives the whole variable domain GAGVSQSPRYKVAKRGQDVALRCDPISGHVSLFWYQQALGQGPEFLTYFQNEAQLDKSGLPSDRFFAERPEGSVSTLKIQRTQQEDSAVYLCASSLLRRGYEQYFGPGTRLTVT.

This chain joins TRBV25-1 and TRBJ1-6, with a possible D match to TRBD1 (6 bases). V gave up 5 bases and J gave up 10 bases, with 18 bases separating them. CDR1 and CDR2 (germline): MGHDK, SYGVNS. The CDR3 extends over 15 amino acids. In DNA, the CDR3 is TGTGCCAGCAGTCCCAAGGGGGGGAGGGGATCACCCCTCCACTTT. Translated: CASSPKGGRGSPLHF.

The V and J genes are TRBV6-1 and TRBJ2-2; D call uncertain. CDR3 size: 14 residues. V lost 1 base and J lost 6, with 9 bases in between. Germline CDR1 is MNHNS and CDR2 is SASEGT. The CDR3 protein is CASSEGPVAGELFF. Written as DNA, the CDR3 is TGTGCCAGCAGTGAAGGTCCGGTAGCCGGGGAGCTGTTTTTT.

The chain joins TRBV27 to TRBJ1-2, with D possibly TRBD1 on 6 matching bases. V lost 5 bases to trimming and J lost 4 bases, with 23 bases between them. The CDR3 sequence is 17 residues long. Germline V gives CDR1 MNHEY, CDR2 SMNVEV (reference sequence). CDR3 amino acids: CASSPSRGTVYFYGYTF. The DNA for the CDR3 is TGTGCCAGCAGTCCCTCCAGGGGTACGGTCTATTTCTATGGCTACACCTTC.

This sequence joins TRBV3-1 (or the pseudogene TRBV3-2) and TRBJ2-3, with TRBD1 matching 7 bases. Per germline, CDR1 LGHDT and CDR2 YNNKEL (reference sequence). The V segment lost 4 bases and the J segment 1 base; nucleotides outside the gene matches: 2. The CDR3 consists of 14 residues. This CDR3 reads CASSLGTGTDTQYF. CDR3 coding DNA: TGTGCCAGCAGCCTAGGGACAGGCACAGATACGCAGTATTTT.

The chain recombines TRBV7-3 with TRBJ2-1; 9 bases fit TRBD2. V lost 8 bases to trimming and J lost 5 bases; unmatched junction nucleotides: 4. The CDR3 length is 13 residues. Germline CDR1 SGHTA, CDR2 FQGTGA. This chain's CDR3 is CASAGGPDNEQFF. The DNA of the CDR3 is TGTGCCAGCGCGGGGGGGCCCGACAATGAGCAGTTCTTC.

The rearrangement joins TRBV19 to TRBJ2-3, with 8 nucleotides matching TRBD1. The V gene's germline CDR1 is LNHDA and CDR2 SQIVND (reference sequence). The CDR3 has 16 residues. V trimming: 1 base; J trimming: 0 bases; junction bases outside the gene matches: 3. The CDR3 sequence: CASSIVGQESTDTQYF. The CDR3 DNA reads TGTGCCAGTAGTATAGTGGGACAGGAAAGCACAGATACGCAGTATTTT.

This chain links TRBV30 with TRBJ2-3; 9 bases align to TRBD1. V gave up 3 bases and J gave up 3 bases; unmatched junction bases: 4. The CDR3 spans 14 residues. Germline CDR1 is GTSNPN and CDR2 is SVGIG (reference sequence). The CDR3 is CAWSRDRVTDTQYF. CDR3 DNA sequence: TGTGCCTGGAGCCGGGACAGGGTGACAGATACGCAGTATTTT.